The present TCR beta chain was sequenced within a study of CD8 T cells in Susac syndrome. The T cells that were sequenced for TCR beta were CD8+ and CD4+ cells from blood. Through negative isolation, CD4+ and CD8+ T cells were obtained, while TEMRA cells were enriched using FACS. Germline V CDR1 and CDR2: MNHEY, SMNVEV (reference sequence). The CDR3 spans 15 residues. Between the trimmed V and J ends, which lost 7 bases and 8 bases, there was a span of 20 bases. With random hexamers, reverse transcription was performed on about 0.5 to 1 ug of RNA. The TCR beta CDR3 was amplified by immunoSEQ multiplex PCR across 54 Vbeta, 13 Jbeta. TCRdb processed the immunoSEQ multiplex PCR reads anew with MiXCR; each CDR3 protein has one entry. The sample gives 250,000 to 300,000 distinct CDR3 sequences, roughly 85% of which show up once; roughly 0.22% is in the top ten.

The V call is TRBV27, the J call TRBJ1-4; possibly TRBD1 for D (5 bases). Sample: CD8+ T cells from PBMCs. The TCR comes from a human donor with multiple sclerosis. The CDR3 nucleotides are TGTGCCAGCACCCCTGGCACCGGGGCTGGCGAAAAACTGTTTTTT. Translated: CASTPGTGAGEKLFF.